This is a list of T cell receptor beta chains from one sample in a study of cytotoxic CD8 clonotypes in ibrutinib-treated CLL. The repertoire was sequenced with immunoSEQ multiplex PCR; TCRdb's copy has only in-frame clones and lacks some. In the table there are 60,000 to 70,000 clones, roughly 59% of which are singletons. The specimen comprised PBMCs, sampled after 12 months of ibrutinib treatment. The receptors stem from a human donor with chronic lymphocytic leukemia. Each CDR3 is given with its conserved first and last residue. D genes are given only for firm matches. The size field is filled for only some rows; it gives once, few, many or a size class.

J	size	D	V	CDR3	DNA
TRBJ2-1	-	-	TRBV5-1	CASSDFTIPSEGEQFF	TGCGCCAGCAGTGACTTTACTATTCCCTCCGAAGGTGAGCAGTTCTTC
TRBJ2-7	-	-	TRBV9	CASSVDRVDEQYF	TGTGCCAGCAGCGTAGACAGGGTGGACGAGCAGTACTTC
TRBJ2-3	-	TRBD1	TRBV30	CACQTGRDTQYF	TGTGCCTGCCAGACAGGGAGAGATACGCAGTATTTT
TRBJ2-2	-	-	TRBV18	CASSPKQASNTGELFF	TGTGCCAGCTCCCCTAAACAGGCCTCGAACACCGGGGAGCTGTTTTTT
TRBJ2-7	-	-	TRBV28	CASSLLTYEQYF	TGTGCCAGCAGTTTACTCACTTACGAGCAGTACTTC
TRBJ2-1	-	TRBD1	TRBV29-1	CSVAAPTGANEQFF	TGCAGCGTTGCGGCCCCGACAGGGGCAAATGAGCAGTTCTTC
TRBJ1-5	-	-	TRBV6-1	CASSVGRTVNLPQHF	TGTGCCAGCAGTGTCGGACGGACGGTGAATCTTCCCCAGCATTTT
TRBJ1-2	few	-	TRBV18	CASSPEQTYGYTF	TGTGCCAGCTCACCCGAACAGACCTATGGCTACACCTTC
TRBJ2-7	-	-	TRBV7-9	CASSPDRLSSYEQYF	TGTGCCAGCAGCCCTGACAGGTTAAGCTCCTACGAGCAGTACTTC
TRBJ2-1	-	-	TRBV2	CASSLAVLVNEQFF	TGTGCCAGCTCCCTGGCGGTTCTGGTGAATGAGCAGTTCTTC
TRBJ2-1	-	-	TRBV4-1	CASSQDALPDEQFF	TGCGCCAGCAGCCAAGACGCTCTGCCCGATGAGCAGTTCTTC
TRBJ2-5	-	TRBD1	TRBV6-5	CASGRGRETQYF	TGTGCCAGCGGCAGGGGGCGAGAGACCCAGTACTTC
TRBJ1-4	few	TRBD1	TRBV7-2	CASRRQGSHEKLFF	TGTGCCAGCAGGAGACAGGGGAGTCACGAAAAACTGTTTTTT
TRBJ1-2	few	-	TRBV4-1	CASSQGVGGYTF	TGCGCCAGCAGCCAGGGAGTAGGCGGCTACACCTTC
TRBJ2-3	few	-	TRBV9	CASTRGLTTDTQYF	TGTGCCAGCACCCGGGGCCTTACCACAGATACGCAGTATTTT
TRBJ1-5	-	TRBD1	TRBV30	CAWSLGTGGTKGPQHF	TGTGCCTGGAGTCTCGGGACAGGGGGCACGAAGGGGCCCCAGCATTTT
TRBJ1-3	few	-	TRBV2	CASNSGRGGISGNTIYF	TGTGCCAGCAATTCTGGGAGGGGGGGAATCTCTGGAAACACCATATATTTT
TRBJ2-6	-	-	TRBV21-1	CASSKSDHPRANVLTF	TGTGCCAGCAGCAAATCGGACCATCCTAGGGCCAACGTCCTGACTTTC
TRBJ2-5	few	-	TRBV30	CAWSVHGKGTQYF	TGTGCCTGGAGTGTACACGGGAAGGGGACCCAGTACTTC
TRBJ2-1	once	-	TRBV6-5	CASSFMGEQFF	TGTGCCAGCAGTTTTATGGGTGAGCAGTTCTTC
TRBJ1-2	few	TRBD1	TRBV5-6	CASSRGQVYGYTF	TGTGCCAGCAGCCGAGGACAGGTCTATGGCTACACCTTC
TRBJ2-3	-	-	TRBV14	CASSPAFPDTQYF	TGTGCCAGCAGCCCGGCGTTTCCAGATACGCAGTATTTT
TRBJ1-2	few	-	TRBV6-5	CASKNTGLGGYTF	TGTGCCAGCAAAAACACAGGGTTGGGTGGCTACACCTTC
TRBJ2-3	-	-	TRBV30	CAWASYRGGLPDTQYF	TGTGCCTGGGCCTCGTACAGGGGGGGGCTCCCAGATACGCAGTATTTT
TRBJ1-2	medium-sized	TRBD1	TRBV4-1	CASSPWTGFDGYTF	TGCGCCAGCAGCCCCTGGACAGGGTTTGATGGCTACACCTTC
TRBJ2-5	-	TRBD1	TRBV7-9	CASKQSRDRAETQYF	TGTGCCAGCAAGCAGTCCCGGGACAGGGCCGAGACCCAGTACTTC
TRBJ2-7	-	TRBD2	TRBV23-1	CASSPAGTSDYEQYF	TGCGCCAGCAGCCCCGCCGGGACTAGCGATTACGAGCAGTACTTC
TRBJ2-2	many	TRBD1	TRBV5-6	CASSGTGTGSGELFF	TGTGCCAGCAGCGGGACCGGGACAGGGTCCGGGGAGCTGTTTTTT
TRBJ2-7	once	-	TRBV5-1	CASSRDGGAYEQYF	TGCGCCAGCTCCCGGGACGGTGGGGCCTACGAGCAGTACTTC
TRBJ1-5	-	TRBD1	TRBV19	CASSIMTGRQPQHF	TGTGCCAGTAGTATAATGACAGGGAGGCAGCCCCAGCATTTT
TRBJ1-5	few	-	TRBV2	CASSGPTGQPQHF	TGTGCCAGCAGTGGACCCACGGGTCAGCCCCAGCATTTT
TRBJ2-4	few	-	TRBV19	CASSPWGRKNIQYF	TGTGCCAGTAGTCCGTGGGGTAGGAAAAACATTCAGTACTTC
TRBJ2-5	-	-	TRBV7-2	CASSFTSRGPQETQYF	TGTGCCAGCAGCTTTACCTCGCGGGGCCCCCAAGAGACCCAGTACTTC
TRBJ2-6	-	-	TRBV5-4	CASSGRDTGANVLTF	TGTGCCAGCAGCGGCAGGGACACTGGGGCCAACGTCCTGACTTTC
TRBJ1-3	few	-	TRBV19	CASNPLGASGNTIYF	TGTGCCAGTAATCCTCTGGGGGCTTCAGGAAACACCATATATTTT
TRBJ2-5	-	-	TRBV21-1	CASSPRTAQETQYF	TGTGCCAGCAGCCCTAGGACAGCTCAAGAGACCCAGTACTTC
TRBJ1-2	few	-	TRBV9	CASSGAEGYTF	TGTGCCAGCAGCGGGGCCGAGGGCTACACCTTC
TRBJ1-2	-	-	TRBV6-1	CASSEMKGANYGYTF	TGTGCCAGCAGTGAAATGAAGGGAGCTAACTATGGCTACACCTTC
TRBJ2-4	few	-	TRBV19	CASSISGNIQYF	TGTGCCAGTAGTATTTCGGGTAACATTCAGTACTTC
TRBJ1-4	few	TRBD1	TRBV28	CASGPGGPNEKLFF	TGTGCCAGTGGCCCAGGGGGCCCTAATGAAAAACTGTTTTTT
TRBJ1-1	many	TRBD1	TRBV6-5	CASSSARTGTTEAFF	TGTGCCAGTTCTTCTGCTCGGACAGGGACCACTGAAGCTTTCTTT
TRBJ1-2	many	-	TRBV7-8	CASSLGDLGYGYTF	TGTGCCAGCAGCCTTGGGGATTTAGGCTATGGCTACACCTTC
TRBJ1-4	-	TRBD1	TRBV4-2	CASSQTDPGTVGEKLFF	TGTGCCAGCAGCCAAACCGATCCCGGGACAGTGGGAGAAAAACTGTTTTTT
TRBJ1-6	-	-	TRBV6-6	CASGQINYNSPLHF	TGTGCCAGCGGGCAGATAAACTACAATTCACCCCTCCACTTT
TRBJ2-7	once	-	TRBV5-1	CASSLDASSYEQYF	TGCGCCAGCAGCTTGGACGCGAGCTCCTACGAGCAGTACTTC
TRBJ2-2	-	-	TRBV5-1	CASSLVGNTGELFF	TGCGCCAGCAGCTTGGTGGGCAACACCGGGGAGCTGTTTTTT
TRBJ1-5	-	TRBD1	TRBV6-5	CASSSTGAGNQPQHF	TGTGCCAGCAGTTCAACAGGGGCGGGCAATCAGCCCCAGCATTTT
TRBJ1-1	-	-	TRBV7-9	CASREGGNTEAFF	TGTGCCAGCAGGGAGGGAGGGAACACTGAAGCTTTCTTT
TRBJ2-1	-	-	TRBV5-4	CASSLLRQGYNEQFF	TGTGCCAGCAGCTTGTTAAGGCAGGGCTACAATGAGCAGTTCTTC
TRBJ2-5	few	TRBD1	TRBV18	CASSPRQGAFETQYF	TGTGCCAGCTCACCACGACAGGGGGCGTTTGAGACCCAGTACTTC
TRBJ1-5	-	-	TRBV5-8	CASSGGAGRQPQHF	TGTGCCAGCAGCGGAGGGGCGGGACGACAGCCCCAGCATTTT
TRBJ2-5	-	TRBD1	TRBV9	CASSVSGTGGAETQYF	TGTGCCAGCAGCGTGTCCGGGACAGGGGGCGCTGAGACCCAGTACTTC